The rows below give T cell receptor beta chains drawn from one sample of a study of CD8 T cells in ankylosing spondylitis. TCRdb itself ran the 5' RACE reads through MiXCR, one entry per CDR3 protein. The data show around 770,000 distinct CDR3 sequences, about 11% seen once. The sequencing sample was made of blood, either unsorted or a sorted T cell fraction (not recorded which). The receptors were sampled from a male donor with ankylosing spondylitis. The CDR3 runs from the conserved cysteine through the conserved F or W. D genes are given only for firm matches. Where a row states a size, it is once, few, many or the class of an expanded clone; other rows omit it.

.,TRBV20-1,.,TRBJ1-6,CSAPGFGKSGSYNSPLHF,TGCAGTGCCCCAGGGTTTGGGAAGAGCGGCTCCTATAATTCACCCCTCCACTTT
.,TRBV2,.,TRBJ2-7,CASSEVLARYTYEQYF,TGTGCCAGCAGTGAGGTCCTAGCGAGATATACCTACGAGCAGTACTTC
.,TRBV25-1,.,TRBJ2-2,CASSARVPKNTGELFF,TGTGCCAGCAGTGCCAGGGTCCCTAAGAACACCGGGGAGCTGTTTTTT
few,TRBV7-8,.,TRBJ2-7,CASGSPGGEQYF,TGTGCCTCCGGATCTCCCGGAGGGGAGCAGTACTTC
.,TRBV5-1,.,TRBJ1-3,CASSPVPSGNTIYF,TGCGCCAGCAGCCCCGTCCCCTCTGGAAACACCATATATTTT
few,TRBV6-6,.,TRBJ2-7,CASRYRSYEQYF,TGTGCCAGCAGATACAGGAGCTACGAGCAGTACTTC
few,TRBV4-2,.,TRBJ2-2,CASSQDKVAGELFF,TGTGCCAGCAGCCAAGATAAGGTTGCCGGGGAGCTGTTTTTT
many,TRBV5-1,.,TRBJ2-7,CASSPGLTYEQYF,TGCGCCAGCAGCCCCGGACTAACCTACGAGCAGTACTTC
.,TRBV12-3/TRBV12-4,.,TRBJ2-5,CASSLVGSVPYQETQYF,TGTGCCAGCAGTTTAGTCGGTTCGGTCCCGTACCAAGAGACCCAGTACTTC
few,TRBV5-1,.,TRBJ1-1,CASSLDPGGTEAFF,TGCGCCAGCAGCTTGGACCCCGGCGGCACTGAAGCTTTCTTT
few,TRBV5-1,.,TRBJ1-3,CASKLSASGNTIYF,TGCGCCAGCAAGCTCAGTGCCTCTGGAAACACCATATATTTT
many,TRBV29-1,TRBD1,TRBJ2-7,CSVWTGDYEQYF,TGCAGCGTATGGACAGGGGACTACGAGCAGTACTTC
.,TRBV7-2,TRBD2,TRBJ2-7,CASSYLAGVSYEQYF,TGTGCCAGCAGCTACCTCGCGGGGGTATCCTACGAGCAGTACTTC
.,TRBV6-2/TRBV6-3,.,TRBJ1-5,CASSNRVNQPQHF,TGTGCCAGCAGCAACAGGGTTAATCAGCCCCAGCATTTT
few,TRBV6-4,.,TRBJ1-5,CASSDTADQPQHF,TGTGCCAGCAGTGACACGGCAGATCAGCCCCAGCATTTT
many,TRBV10-3,.,TRBJ2-5,CAISEQGVKTQYF,TGTGCCATCAGTGAGCAAGGGGTGAAGACCCAGTACTTC
few,TRBV28,.,TRBJ1-5,CASSLAGLGQGSNQPQHF,TGTGCCAGCAGTTTAGCGGGATTGGGACAAGGGAGCAATCAGCCCCAGCATTTT
few,TRBV20-1,.,TRBJ2-1,CSALRRKGFELQFF,TGCAGTGCCCTACGGAGGAAGGGGTTTGAGTTACAGTTCTTC
few,TRBV5-1,.,TRBJ2-5,CASSLALEETQYF,TGCGCCAGCAGCTTGGCCCTTGAAGAGACCCAGTACTTC
few,TRBV20-1,.,TRBJ1-4,CSVPAGLYEKLFF,TGCAGCGTGCCAGCCGGGCTATACGAAAAACTGTTTTTT
.,TRBV20-1,TRBD1,TRBJ1-1,CSARHDWDRRLSTEAFF,TGCAGTGCTAGACACGACTGGGACAGGCGTTTGAGCACTGAAGCTTTCTTT
few,TRBV12-3/TRBV12-4,TRBD1,TRBJ2-1,CASSYADRGLRNEQFF,TGTGCCAGCAGTTACGCAGACAGGGGCCTACGGAATGAGCAGTTCTTC
many,TRBV29-1,.,TRBJ1-1,CSAWGQNTEAFF,TGCAGCGCCTGGGGGCAGAACACTGAAGCTTTCTTT
many,TRBV6-5,.,TRBJ1-3,CASSLSETYSGNTIYF,TGTGCCAGCAGTTTGTCCGAGACCTACTCTGGAAACACCATATATTTT
.,TRBV6-5,.,TRBJ1-2,CASSYFPERGYGYTF,TGTGCCAGCAGTTACTTTCCAGAGCGCGGCTATGGCTACACCTTC
few,TRBV28,TRBD2,TRBJ2-3,CASRGAGTLGTQYF,TGTGCCAGCAGGGGAGCGGGGACTCTTGGTACGCAGTATTTT
.,TRBV6-2/TRBV6-3,.,TRBJ2-1,CASSYAESSYNEQFF,TGTGCCAGCAGTTACGCGGAAAGCTCCTACAATGAGCAGTTCTTC